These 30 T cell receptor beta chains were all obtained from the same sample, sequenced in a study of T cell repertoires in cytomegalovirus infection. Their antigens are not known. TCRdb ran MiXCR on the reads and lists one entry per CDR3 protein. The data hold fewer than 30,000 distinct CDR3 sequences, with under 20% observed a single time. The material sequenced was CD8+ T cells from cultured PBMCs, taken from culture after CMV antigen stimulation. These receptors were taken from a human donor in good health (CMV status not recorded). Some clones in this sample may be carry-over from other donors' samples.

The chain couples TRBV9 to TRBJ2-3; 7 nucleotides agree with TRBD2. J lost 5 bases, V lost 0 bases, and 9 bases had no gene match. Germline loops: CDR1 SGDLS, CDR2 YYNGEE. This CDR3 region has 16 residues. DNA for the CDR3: TGTGCCAGCAGCGTAGCGGGGACCGGGGAGGGAGATACGCAGTATTTT. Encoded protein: CASSVAGTGEGDTQYF. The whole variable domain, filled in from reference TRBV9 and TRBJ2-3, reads DSGVTQTPKHLITATGQRVTLRCSPRSGDLSVYWYQQSLDQGLQFLIQYYNGEERAKGNILERFSAQQFPDLHSELNLSSLELGDSALYFCASSVAGTGEGDTQYFGPGTRLTVL.

This CDR3 is CASSQEAVVNTEAFF. The CDR3 DNA is TGCGCCAGCAGCCAAGAGGCTGTGGTGAACACTGAAGCTTTCTTT. This rearrangement joins TRBV4-3 to TRBJ1-1; D uncertain. V was pared by 0 bases and J by 0 bases, with 8 bases between. Germline values: CDR1 LGHNA, CDR2 YSLEER. This CDR3 has 15 amino acids.

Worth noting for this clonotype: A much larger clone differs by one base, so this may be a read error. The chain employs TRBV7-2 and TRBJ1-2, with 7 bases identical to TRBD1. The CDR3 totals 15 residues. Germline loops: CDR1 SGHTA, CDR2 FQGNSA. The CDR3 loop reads CANSSGQVFNYGYTF. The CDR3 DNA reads TGTGCCAACAGCTCAGGACAGGTTTTTAACTATGGCTACACCTTC.

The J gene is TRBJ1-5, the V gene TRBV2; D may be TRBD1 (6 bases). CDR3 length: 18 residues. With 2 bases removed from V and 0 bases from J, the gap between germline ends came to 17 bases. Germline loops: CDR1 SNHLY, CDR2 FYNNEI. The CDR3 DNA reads TGTGCCAGCAGTGAACTGGGGACAAGTTATTATAGCAATCAGCCCCAGCATTTT. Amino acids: CASSELGTSYYSNQPQHF.

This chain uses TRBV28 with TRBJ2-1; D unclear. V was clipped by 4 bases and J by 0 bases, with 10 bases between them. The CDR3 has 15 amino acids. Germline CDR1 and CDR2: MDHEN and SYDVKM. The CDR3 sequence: CASSSDRHSYNEQFF. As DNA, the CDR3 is TGTGCCAGCAGTTCTGACCGGCACTCCTACAATGAGCAGTTCTTC. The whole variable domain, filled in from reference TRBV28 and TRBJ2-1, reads DVKVTQSSRYLVKRTGEKVFLECVQDMDHENMFWYRQDPGLGLRLIYFSYDVKMKEKGDIPEGYSVSREKKERFSLILESASTNQTSMYLCASSSDRHSYNEQFFGPGTRLTVL.

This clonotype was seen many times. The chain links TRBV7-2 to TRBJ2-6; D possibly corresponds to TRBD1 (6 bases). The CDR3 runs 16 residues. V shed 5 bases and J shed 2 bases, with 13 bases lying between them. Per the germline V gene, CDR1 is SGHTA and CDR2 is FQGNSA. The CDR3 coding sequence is TGTGCCAGCAGCGTTAGGACAGTCGCTGGGGCCAACGTCCTGACTTTC. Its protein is CASSVRTVAGANVLTF.

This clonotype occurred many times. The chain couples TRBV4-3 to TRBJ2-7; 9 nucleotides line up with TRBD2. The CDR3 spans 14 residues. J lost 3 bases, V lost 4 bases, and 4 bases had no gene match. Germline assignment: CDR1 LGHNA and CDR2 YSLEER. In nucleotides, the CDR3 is TGCGCCAGCAGCCCGGGACTAGCTGGCTACGAGCAGTACTTC. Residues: CASSPGLAGYEQYF.

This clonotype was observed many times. The CDR3 sequence is CASSPVGQSKNIQYF. For the CDR3, the DNA is TGTGCCAGCAGCCCAGTAGGCCAGAGCAAAAACATTCAGTACTTC. This rearrangement joins TRBV7-8 to TRBJ2-4; the D is unclear. This CDR3 has 15 amino acids. CDR1 SGHVS and CDR2 FQNEAQ come from the germline V gene. V lost 5 bases to trimming and J lost 3 bases, with 14 bases between them.

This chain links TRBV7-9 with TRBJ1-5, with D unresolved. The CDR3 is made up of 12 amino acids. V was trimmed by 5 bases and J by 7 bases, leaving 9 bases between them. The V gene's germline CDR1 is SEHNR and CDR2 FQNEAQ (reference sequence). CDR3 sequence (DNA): TGTGCCAGCAGCGACTTGGGGCAGCCCCAGCATTTT. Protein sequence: CASSDLGQPQHF.

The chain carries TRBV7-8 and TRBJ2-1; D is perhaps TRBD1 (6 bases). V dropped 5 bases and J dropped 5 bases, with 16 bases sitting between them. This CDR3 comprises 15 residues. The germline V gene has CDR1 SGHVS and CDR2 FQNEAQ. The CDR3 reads CASSPWTEGNNEQFF. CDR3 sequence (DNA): TGTGCCAGCAGCCCGTGGACAGAGGGGAACAATGAGCAGTTCTTC.

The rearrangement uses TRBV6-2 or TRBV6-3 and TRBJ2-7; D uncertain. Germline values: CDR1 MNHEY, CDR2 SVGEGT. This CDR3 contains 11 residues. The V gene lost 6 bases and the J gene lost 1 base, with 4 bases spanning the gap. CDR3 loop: CASRESYEQYF. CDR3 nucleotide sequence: TGTGCCAGCAGAGAATCCTACGAGCAGTACTTC.

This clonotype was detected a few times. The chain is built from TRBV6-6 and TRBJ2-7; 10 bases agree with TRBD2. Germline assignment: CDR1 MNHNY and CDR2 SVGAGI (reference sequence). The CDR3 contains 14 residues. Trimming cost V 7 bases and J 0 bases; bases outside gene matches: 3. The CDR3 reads CASNLAGASYEQYF. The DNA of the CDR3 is TGTGCCAGCAACCTAGCGGGAGCCTCCTACGAGCAGTACTTC.

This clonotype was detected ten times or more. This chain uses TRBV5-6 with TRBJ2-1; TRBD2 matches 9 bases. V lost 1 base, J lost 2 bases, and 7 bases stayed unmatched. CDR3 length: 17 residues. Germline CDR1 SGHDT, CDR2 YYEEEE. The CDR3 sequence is CASSLLVAGVTYNEQFF. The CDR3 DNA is TGTGCCAGCAGCTTGCTGGTAGCGGGAGTGACCTACAATGAGCAGTTCTTC.

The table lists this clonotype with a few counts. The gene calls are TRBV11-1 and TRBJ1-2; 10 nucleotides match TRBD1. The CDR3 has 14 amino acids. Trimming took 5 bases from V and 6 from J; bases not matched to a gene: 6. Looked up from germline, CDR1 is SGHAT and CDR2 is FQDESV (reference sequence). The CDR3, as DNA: TGTGCCAGCAGCCGAATGGGGACAGGGGATGGCTACACCTTC. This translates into CASSRMGTGDGYTF. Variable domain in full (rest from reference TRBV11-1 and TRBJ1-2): EAEVAQSPRYKITEKSQAVAFWCDPISGHATLYWYRQILGQGPELLVQFQDESVVDDSQLPKDRFSAERLKGVDSTLKIQPAELGDSAMYLCASSRMGTGDGYTFGSGTRLTVV.

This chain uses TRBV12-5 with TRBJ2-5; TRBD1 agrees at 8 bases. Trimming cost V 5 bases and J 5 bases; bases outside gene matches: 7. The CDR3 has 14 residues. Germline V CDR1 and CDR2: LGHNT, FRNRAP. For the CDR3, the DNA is TGTGCTAGTGGTCTGGACAGGGTACACGAGACCCAGTACTTC. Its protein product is CASGLDRVHETQYF.

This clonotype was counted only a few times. In DNA, the CDR3 is TGTGCCAGTAGTACTAGCGGGAGCCCCTACAATGAGCAGTTCTTC. This gives the protein CASSTSGSPYNEQFF. This chain joins TRBV19 and TRBJ2-1; TRBD2 matches 10 bases. This CDR3 is 15 amino acids long. Per the germline V gene, CDR1 is LNHDA and CDR2 is SQIVND (reference sequence). J gave up 2 bases and V 4 bases, and 2 bases lay outside the gene matches.

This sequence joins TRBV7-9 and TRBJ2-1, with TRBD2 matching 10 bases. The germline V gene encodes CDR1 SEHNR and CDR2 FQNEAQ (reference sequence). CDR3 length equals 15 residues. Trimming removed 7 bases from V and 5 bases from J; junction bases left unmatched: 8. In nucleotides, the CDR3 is TGTGCCAGCACCCTCGGTCTAGCGGGGGACAATGAGCAGTTCTTC. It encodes CASTLGLAGDNEQFF.

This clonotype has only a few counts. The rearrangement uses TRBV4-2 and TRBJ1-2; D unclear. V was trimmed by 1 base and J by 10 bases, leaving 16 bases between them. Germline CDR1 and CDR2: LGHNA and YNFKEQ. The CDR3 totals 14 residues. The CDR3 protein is CASSQGAGFIDYTF. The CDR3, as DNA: TGTGCCAGCAGCCAAGGGGCGGGGTTTATCGACTACACCTTC.

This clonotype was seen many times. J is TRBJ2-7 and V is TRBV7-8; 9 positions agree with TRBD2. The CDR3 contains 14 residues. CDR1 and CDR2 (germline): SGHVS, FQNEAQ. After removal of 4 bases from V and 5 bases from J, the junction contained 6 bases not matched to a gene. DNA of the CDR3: TGTGCCAGCAGCTGGTCCGGACTAGCGAACGAGCAGTACTTC. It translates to CASSWSGLANEQYF.

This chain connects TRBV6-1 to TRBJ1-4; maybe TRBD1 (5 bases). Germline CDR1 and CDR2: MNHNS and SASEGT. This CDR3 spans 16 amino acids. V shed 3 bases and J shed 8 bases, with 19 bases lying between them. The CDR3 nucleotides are TGTGCCAGCAGTGACCTTTGGGCAGGGCGAGAAGAAAAACTGTTTTTT. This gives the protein CASSDLWAGREEKLFF.

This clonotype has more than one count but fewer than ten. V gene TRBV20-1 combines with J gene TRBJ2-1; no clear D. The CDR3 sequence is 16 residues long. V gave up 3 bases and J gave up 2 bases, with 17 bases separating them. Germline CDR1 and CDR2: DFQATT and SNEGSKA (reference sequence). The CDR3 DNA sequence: TGCAGTGCTAGTATCAACCAACTTAGGCCCTACAATGAGCAGTTCTTC. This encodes CSASINQLRPYNEQFF.

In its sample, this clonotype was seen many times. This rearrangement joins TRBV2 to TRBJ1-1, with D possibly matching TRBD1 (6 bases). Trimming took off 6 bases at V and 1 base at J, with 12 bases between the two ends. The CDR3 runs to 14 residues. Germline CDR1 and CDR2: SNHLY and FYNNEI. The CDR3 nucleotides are TGTGCCAGCAGCGTACAGGGTTCGAACACTGAAGCTTTCTTT. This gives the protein CASSVQGSNTEAFF. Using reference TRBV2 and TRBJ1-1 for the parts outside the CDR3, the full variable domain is EPEVTQTPSHQVTQMGQEVILRCVPISNHLYFYWYRQILGQKVEFLVSFYNNEISEKSEIFDDQFSVERPDGSNFTLKIRSTKLEDSAMYFCASSVQGSNTEAFFGQGTRLTVV.

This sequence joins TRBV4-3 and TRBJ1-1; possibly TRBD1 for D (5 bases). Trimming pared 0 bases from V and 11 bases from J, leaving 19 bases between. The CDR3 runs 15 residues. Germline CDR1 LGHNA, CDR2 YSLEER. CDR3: CASSQDQGMNRPAFF. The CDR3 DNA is TGCGCCAGCAGCCAAGATCAGGGCATGAACCGTCCGGCTTTCTTT.

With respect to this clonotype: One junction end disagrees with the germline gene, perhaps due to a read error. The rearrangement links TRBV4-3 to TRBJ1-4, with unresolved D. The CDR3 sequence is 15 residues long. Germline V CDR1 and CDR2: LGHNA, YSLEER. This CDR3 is CASSQGLGSNEKLFF. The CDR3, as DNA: TGCGCCAGCAGTCAAGGTTTGGGGTCTAATGAAAAACTGTTTTTT.

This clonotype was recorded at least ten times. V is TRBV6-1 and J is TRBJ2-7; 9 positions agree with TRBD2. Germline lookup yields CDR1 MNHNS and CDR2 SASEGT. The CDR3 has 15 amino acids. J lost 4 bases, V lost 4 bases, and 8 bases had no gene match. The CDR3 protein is CASSAPGLAKYEQYF. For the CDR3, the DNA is TGTGCCAGCAGTGCACCCGGACTAGCGAAATACGAGCAGTACTTC.

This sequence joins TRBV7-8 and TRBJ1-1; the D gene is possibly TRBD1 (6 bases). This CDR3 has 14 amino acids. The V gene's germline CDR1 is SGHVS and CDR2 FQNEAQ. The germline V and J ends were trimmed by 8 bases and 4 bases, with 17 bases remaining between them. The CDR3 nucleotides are TGTGCCAGCGCAGTTACCAGGGGAGGCACTGAAGCTTTCTTT. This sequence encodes CASAVTRGGTEAFF.

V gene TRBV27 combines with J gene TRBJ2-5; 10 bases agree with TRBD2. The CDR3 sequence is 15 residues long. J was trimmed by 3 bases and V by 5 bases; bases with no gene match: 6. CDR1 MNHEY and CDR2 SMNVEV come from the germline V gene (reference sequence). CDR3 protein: CASSIRTSGKETQYF. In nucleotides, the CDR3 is TGTGCCAGCAGTATTAGGACTAGCGGAAAAGAGACCCAGTACTTC.

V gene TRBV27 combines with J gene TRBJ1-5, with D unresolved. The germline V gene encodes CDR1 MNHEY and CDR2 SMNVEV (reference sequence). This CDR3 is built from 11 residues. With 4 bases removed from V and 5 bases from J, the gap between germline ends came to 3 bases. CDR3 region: CASSSHQPQHF. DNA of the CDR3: TGTGCCAGCAGTTCCCATCAGCCCCAGCATTTT.

CDR3 protein: CASSTRDWELFF. In DNA form, the CDR3 reads TGTGCCAGCAGTACCCGCGACTGGGAGCTGTTTTTT. This chain uses TRBV6-5 with TRBJ2-2; D is unresolved. Looked up from germline, CDR1 is MNHEY and CDR2 is SVGAGI. The ends were cut back, 5 bases at V and 9 bases at J, with 10 bases in the middle. This CDR3 comprises 12 residues.

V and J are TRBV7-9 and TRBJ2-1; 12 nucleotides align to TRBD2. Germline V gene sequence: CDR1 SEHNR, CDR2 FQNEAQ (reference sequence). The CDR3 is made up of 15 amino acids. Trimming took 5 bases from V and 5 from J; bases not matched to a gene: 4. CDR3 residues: CASSTRLAGDNEQFF. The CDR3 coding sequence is TGTGCCAGCAGCACCAGACTAGCGGGGGACAATGAGCAGTTCTTC.